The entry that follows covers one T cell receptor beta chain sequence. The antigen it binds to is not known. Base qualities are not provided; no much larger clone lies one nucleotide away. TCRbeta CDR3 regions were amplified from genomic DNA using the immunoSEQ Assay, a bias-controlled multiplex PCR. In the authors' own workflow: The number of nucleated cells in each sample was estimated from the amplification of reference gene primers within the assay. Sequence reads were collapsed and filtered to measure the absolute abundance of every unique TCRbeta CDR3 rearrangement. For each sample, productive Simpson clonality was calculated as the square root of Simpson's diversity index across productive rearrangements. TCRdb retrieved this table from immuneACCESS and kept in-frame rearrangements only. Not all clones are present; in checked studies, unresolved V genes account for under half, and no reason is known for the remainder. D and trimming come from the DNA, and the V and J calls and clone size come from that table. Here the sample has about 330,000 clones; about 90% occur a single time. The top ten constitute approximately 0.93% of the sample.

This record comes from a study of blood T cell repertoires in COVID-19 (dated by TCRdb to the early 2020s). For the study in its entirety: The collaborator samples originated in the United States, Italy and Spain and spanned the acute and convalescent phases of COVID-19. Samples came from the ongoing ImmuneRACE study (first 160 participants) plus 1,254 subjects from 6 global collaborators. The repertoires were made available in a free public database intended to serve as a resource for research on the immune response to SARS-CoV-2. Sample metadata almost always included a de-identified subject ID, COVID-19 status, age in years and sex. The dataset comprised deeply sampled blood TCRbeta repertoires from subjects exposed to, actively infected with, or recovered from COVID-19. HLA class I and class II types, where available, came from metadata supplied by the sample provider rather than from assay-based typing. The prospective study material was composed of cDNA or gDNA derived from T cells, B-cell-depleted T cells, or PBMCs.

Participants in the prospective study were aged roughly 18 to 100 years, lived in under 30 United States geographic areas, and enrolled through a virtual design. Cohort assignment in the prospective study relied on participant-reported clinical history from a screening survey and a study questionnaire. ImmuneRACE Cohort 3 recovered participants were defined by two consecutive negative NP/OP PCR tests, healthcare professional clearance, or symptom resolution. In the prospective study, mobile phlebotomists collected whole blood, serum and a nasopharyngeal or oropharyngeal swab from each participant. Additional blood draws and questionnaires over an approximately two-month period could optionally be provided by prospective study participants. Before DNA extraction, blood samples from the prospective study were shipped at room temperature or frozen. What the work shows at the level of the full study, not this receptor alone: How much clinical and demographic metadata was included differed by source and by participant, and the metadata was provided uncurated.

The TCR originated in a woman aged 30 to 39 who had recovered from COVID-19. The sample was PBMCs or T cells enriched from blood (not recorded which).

CDR3 reads: CAWSVLDLNTEAFF. The nucleotide sequence reads as follows: TGTGCCTGGAGTGTACTAGACCTCAACACTGAAGCTTTCTTT. The chain is encoded by TRBV30 joined to TRBJ1-1; the D gene cannot be named for sure. The CDR3 runs 14 residues from the cysteine to the phenylalanine. Here the CDR3 DNA is all that survives: 42 bases in frame from base 1. In the germline V gene (reference sequence), CDR1 corresponds to GTSNPN and CDR2 to SVGIG. V loses 0 bases, J loses 2 bases, and the germline ends lie 10 bases apart.